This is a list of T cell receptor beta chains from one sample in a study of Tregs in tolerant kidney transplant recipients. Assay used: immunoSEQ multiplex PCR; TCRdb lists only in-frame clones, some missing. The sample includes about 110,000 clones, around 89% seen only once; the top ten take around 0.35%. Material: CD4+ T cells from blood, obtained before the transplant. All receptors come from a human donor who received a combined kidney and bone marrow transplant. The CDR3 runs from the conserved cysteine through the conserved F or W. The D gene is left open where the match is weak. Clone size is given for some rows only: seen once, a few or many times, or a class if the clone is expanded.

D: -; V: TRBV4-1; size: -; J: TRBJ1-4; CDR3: CASSPTGLTTNEKLFF; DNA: TGCGCCAGCAGCCCGACGGGGTTGACTACTAATGAAAAACTGTTTTTT
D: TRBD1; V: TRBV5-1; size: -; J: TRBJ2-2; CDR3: CASTGTGVANTGELFF; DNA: TGCGCCAGCACCGGGACAGGAGTCGCGAACACCGGGGAGCTGTTTTTT
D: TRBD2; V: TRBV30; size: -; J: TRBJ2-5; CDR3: CAWSEFSGRRTGETQYF; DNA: TGTGCCTGGAGTGAATTTAGCGGGAGGAGGACAGGGGAGACCCAGTACTTC
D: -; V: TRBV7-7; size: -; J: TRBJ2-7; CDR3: CASSPASTGRYEQYF; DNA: TGTGCCAGCAGCCCGGCTTCGACAGGGAGGTACGAGCAGTACTTC
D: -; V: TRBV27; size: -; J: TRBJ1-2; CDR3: CASRKGDNYGYTF; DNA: TGTGCCAGCCGCAAGGGGGATAATTATGGCTACACCTTC
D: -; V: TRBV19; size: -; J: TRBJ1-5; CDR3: CASSAELYSNQPQHF; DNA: TGTGCCAGTAGTGCAGAATTATATAGCAATCAGCCCCAGCATTTT
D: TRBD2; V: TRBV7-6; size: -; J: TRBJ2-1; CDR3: CASSPRAVAGDSYNEQFF; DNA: TGTGCCAGCAGCCCCCGCGCCGTTGCGGGGGACTCCTACAATGAGCAGTTCTTC
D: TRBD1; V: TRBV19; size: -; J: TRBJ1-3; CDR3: CASSRTGTSGNTIYF; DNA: TGTGCCAGTAGTAGGACAGGGACTTCTGGAAACACCATATATTTT
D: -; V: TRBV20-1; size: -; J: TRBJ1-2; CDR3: CSASPGYTF; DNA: TGCAGTGCTAGCCCGGGCTACACCTTC
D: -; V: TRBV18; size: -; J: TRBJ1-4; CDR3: CASSPQRVHEKLFF; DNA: TGTGCCAGCTCACCACAACGGGTCCACGAAAAACTGTTTTTT
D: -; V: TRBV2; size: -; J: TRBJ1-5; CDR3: CASSEGAFTNQPQHF; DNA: TGTGCCAGCAGTGAAGGGGCCTTCACCAATCAGCCCCAGCATTTT
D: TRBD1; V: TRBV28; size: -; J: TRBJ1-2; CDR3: CASSGTGQAGAGYTF; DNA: TGTGCCAGCAGTGGGACCGGACAGGCCGGCGCGGGCTACACCTTC
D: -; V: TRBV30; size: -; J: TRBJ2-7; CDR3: CAWSRSSRAYEQYF; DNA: TGTGCCTGGAGTAGGTCTAGCCGCGCCTACGAGCAGTACTTC
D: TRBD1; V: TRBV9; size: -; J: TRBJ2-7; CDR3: CASSFKPGTGIYEQYF; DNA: TGTGCCAGCAGCTTTAAACCCGGGACAGGGATTTACGAGCAGTACTTC
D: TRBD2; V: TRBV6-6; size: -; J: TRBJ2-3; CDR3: CASRSTLAGGPDTQYF; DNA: TGTGCCAGCAGGAGTACTCTAGCGGGGGGCCCAGATACGCAGTATTTT
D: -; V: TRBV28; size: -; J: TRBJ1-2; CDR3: CASTTGGGGANFGGYTF; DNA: TGTGCCAGCACCACGGGTGGTGGGGGGGCGAATTTCGGGGGCTACACCTTC
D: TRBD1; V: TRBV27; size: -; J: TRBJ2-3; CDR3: CASSRDSGVSAQYF; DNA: TGTGCCAGCAGCCGGGACAGTGGGGTTAGTGCGCAGTATTTT
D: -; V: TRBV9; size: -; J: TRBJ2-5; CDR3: CASSVAQSQETQYF; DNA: TGTGCCAGCAGCGTAGCGCAGTCCCAAGAGACCCAGTACTTC
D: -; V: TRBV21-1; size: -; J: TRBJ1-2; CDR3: CASSKTQGGYGYTF; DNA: TGTGCCAGCAGCAAAACGCAGGGTGGCTATGGCTACACCTTC
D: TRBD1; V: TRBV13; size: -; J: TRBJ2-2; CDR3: CASSRLGQGNTGELFF; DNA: TGTGCCAGCAGCCGCTTGGGACAGGGGAACACCGGGGAGCTGTTTTTT
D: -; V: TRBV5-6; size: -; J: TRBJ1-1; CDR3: CASSVNRKIQNTEAFF; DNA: TGTGCCAGCAGCGTGAACAGGAAAATACAGAACACTGAAGCTTTCTTT
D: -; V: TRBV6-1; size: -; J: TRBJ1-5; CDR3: CASSGEGLSNQPQHF; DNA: TGTGCCAGCAGTGGGGAGGGTTTGAGCAATCAGCCCCAGCATTTT
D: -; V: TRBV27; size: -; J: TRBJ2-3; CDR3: CASRSRGAADTQYF; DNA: TGTGCCAGCAGGTCCCGGGGGGCAGCAGATACGCAGTATTTT
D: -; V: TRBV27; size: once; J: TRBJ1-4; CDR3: CASNHSRTKKKLFF; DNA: TGTGCCAGCAACCACAGTCGAACCAAGAAGAAACTGTTTTTT
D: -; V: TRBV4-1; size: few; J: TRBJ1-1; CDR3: CASSQHHGTSKAFF; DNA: TGCGCCAGCAGCCAACACCACGGGACATCGAAAGCTTTCTTT
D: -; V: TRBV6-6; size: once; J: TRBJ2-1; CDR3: CASSYMTGQFF; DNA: TGTGCCAGCAGTTACATGACAGGGCAGTTCTTC
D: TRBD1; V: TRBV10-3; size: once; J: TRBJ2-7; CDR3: CAISDLDRGGYYEQYF; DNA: TGTGCCATCAGTGACCTGGACAGGGGGGGTTACTACGAGCAGTACTTC
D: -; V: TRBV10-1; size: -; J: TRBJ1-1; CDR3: CASSGGGGQAFF; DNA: TGCGCCAGCAGTGGGGGAGGTGGTCAAGCTTTCTTT
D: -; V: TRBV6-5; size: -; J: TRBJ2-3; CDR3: CASSTRPDTQYF; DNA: TGTGCCAGCAGTACGAGGCCAGATACGCAGTATTTT
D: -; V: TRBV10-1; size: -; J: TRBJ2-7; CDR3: CASSEFPRNEQYF; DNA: TGCGCCAGCAGTGAGTTTCCTAGGAACGAGCAGTACTTC
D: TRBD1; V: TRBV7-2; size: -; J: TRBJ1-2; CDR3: CASSPGGTGVYGYTF; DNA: TGTGCCAGCAGCCCAGGGGGGACAGGGGTTTATGGCTACACCTTC
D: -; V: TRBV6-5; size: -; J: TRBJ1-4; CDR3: CASSDTGFREKLFF; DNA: TGTGCCAGCAGTGATACAGGGTTCAGGGAAAAACTGTTTTTT
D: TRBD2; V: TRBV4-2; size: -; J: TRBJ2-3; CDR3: CASSQEGTRGPYTQYF; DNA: TGTGCCAGCAGCCAAGAAGGGACTAGAGGTCCCTATACGCAGTATTTT
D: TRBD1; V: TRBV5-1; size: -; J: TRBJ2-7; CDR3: CASSPRQGYEQYF; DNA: TGCGCCAGCAGCCCCAGACAGGGTTACGAGCAGTACTTC
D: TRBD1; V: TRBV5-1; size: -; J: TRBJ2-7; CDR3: CASRLHRGPTYEQYF; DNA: TGCGCCAGCAGATTGCACAGGGGGCCGACCTACGAGCAGTACTTC
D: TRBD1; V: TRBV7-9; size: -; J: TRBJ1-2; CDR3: CASSLGTGPMEGYTF; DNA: TGTGCCAGCAGCTTAGGGACAGGCCCTATGGAGGGCTACACCTTC
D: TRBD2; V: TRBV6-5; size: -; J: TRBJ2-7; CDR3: CASSRTSGGVYEQYF; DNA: TGTGCCAGCAGCCGGACTAGCGGGGGGGTCTACGAGCAGTACTTC
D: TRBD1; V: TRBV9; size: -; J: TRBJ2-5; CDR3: CASSARQGRETQYF; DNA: TGTGCCAGCAGCGCCCGACAGGGAAGAGAGACCCAGTACTTC
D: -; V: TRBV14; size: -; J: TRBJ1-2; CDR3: CASSQVIGAVAGYTF; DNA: TGTGCCAGCAGCCAAGTTATTGGCGCGGTCGCTGGCTACACCTTC
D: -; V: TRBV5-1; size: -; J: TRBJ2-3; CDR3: CASSLGQGGLDTQYF; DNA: TGCGCCAGCAGCTTGGGGCAGGGCGGATTGGATACGCAGTATTTT
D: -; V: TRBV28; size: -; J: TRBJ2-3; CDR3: CASSSPSKRAKGTDTQYF; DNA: TGTGCCAGCAGTTCCCCCTCCAAGCGGGCCAAAGGCACAGATACGCAGTATTTT
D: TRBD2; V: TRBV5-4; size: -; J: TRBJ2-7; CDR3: CASSLRSGGSYEQYF; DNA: TGTGCCAGCAGCTTGCGGAGCGGGGGGTCCTACGAGCAGTACTTC
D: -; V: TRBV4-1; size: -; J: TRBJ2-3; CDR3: CASSHPGRERDTQYF; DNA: TGCGCCAGCAGCCACCCGGGCCGGGAACGAGATACGCAGTATTTT
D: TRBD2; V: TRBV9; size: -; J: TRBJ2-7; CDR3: CASSGSGLGSYEQYF; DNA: TGTGCCAGCAGCGGTAGCGGGCTCGGGTCCTACGAGCAGTACTTC
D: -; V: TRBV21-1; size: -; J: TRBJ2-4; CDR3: CASSRLPGEIAGAWGNIQYF; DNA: TGTGCCAGCAGCCGGCTACCTGGCGAGATAGCGGGAGCCTGGGGGAACATTCAGTACTTC
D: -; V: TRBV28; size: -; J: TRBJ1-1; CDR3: CASSLRTVNTEAFF; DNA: TGTGCCAGCAGTTTACGGACAGTGAACACTGAAGCTTTCTTT